These T cell receptor beta chains were read from a single sample in a study of control samples from healthy donors and cancer patients. The table came from immunoSEQ multiplex PCR; TCRdb's copy has only in-frame clones and leaves some out. The profile covers over 110,000 clones, with about nine tenths appearing a single time and approximately 9% taken by the ten largest. Sequencing input: blood. These TCRs come from a woman aged 25 to 39 in good health. Both conserved end residues are part of each CDR3. Each record gives: D gene, J gene, V gene, clone size, CDR3 protein, CDR3 DNA. A D gene is named only where the DNA matches it firmly. Not all rows give a size; the values are once, few, many and, for expanded clones, a class.

d_call: TRBD2
j_call: TRBJ2-3
v_call: TRBV3-1/TRBV3-2
clone_size: .
cdr3_aa: CASSQDASGRADTQYF
cdr3_nt: TGTGCCAGCAGCCAAGATGCTAGCGGGAGAGCTGATACGCAGTATTTT

d_call: .
j_call: TRBJ2-7
v_call: TRBV7-6
clone_size: .
cdr3_aa: CASSSNSGGMSSYEQYF
cdr3_nt: TGTGCCAGCAGCTCGAACTCCGGGGGAATGAGCTCCTACGAGCAGTACTTC

d_call: .
j_call: TRBJ2-2
v_call: TRBV27
clone_size: once
cdr3_aa: CASKVQAPNTGELFF
cdr3_nt: TGTGCCAGCAAAGTACAGGCTCCCAACACCGGGGAGCTGTTTTTT

d_call: .
j_call: TRBJ2-2
v_call: TRBV11-3
clone_size: .
cdr3_aa: CASSLQGQGTGELFF
cdr3_nt: TGTGCCAGCAGCTTACAAGGGCAGGGCACCGGGGAGCTGTTTTTT

d_call: .
j_call: TRBJ2-5
v_call: TRBV7-6
clone_size: .
cdr3_aa: CASSTPYQETQYF
cdr3_nt: TGTGCCAGCAGTACGCCCTACCAAGAGACCCAGTACTTC

d_call: .
j_call: TRBJ2-7
v_call: TRBV18
clone_size: .
cdr3_aa: CASSPNPVEQYF
cdr3_nt: TGTGCCAGCTCACCAAACCCTGTCGAGCAGTACTTC

d_call: TRBD2
j_call: TRBJ2-2
v_call: TRBV6-1
clone_size: once
cdr3_aa: CASSLAGSNTGELFF
cdr3_nt: TGTGCCAGCAGCCTAGCGGGGTCGAACACCGGGGAGCTGTTTTTT

d_call: .
j_call: TRBJ1-5
v_call: TRBV19
clone_size: .
cdr3_aa: CASSIRTASGQPQHF
cdr3_nt: TGTGCCAGTAGTATTCGTACAGCCTCGGGTCAGCCCCAGCATTTT

d_call: TRBD2
j_call: TRBJ2-7
v_call: TRBV28
clone_size: once
cdr3_aa: CASRETGLGTIEQYF
cdr3_nt: TGTGCCAGCAGGGAAACGGGACTTGGGACTATCGAGCAGTACTTC

d_call: .
j_call: TRBJ2-1
v_call: TRBV19
clone_size: once
cdr3_aa: CASSIPRGLSYNEQFF
cdr3_nt: TGTGCCAGTAGTATCCCGCGGGGGCTTTCCTACAATGAGCAGTTCTTC

d_call: .
j_call: TRBJ1-1
v_call: TRBV3-1/TRBV3-2
clone_size: .
cdr3_aa: CASSQTVNTEAFF
cdr3_nt: TGTGCCAGCAGCCAGACAGTCAACACTGAAGCTTTCTTT

d_call: .
j_call: TRBJ2-2
v_call: TRBV2
clone_size: once
cdr3_aa: CASSELEGFSGELFF
cdr3_nt: TGTGCCAGCAGTGAACTTGAAGGGTTCTCCGGGGAGCTGTTTTTT

d_call: .
j_call: TRBJ2-7
v_call: TRBV18
clone_size: .
cdr3_aa: CASSPASVDYEQYF
cdr3_nt: TGTGCCAGCTCACCGGCTAGCGTCGACTACGAGCAGTACTTC

d_call: .
j_call: TRBJ1-2
v_call: TRBV15
clone_size: .
cdr3_aa: CATSRERDIGGGYTF
cdr3_nt: TGTGCCACCAGCAGGGAGAGGGACATCGGCGGGGGCTACACCTTC

d_call: .
j_call: TRBJ1-1
v_call: TRBV21-1
clone_size: .
cdr3_aa: CASSKAEQGTENTEAFF
cdr3_nt: TGTGCCAGCAGCAAAGCCGAACAGGGGACGGAGAACACTGAAGCTTTCTTT

d_call: TRBD2
j_call: TRBJ2-7
v_call: TRBV4-2
clone_size: .
cdr3_aa: CASRGRVEQYF
cdr3_nt: TGTGCCAGCCGCGGGAGAGTCGAGCAGTACTTC

d_call: .
j_call: TRBJ2-6
v_call: TRBV20-1
clone_size: .
cdr3_aa: CSASTGRGANVLTF
cdr3_nt: TGCAGTGCTAGTACGGGACGTGGGGCCAACGTCCTGACTTTC

d_call: TRBD1
j_call: TRBJ2-5
v_call: TRBV5-1
clone_size: .
cdr3_aa: CASSLSGTGRGETQYF
cdr3_nt: TGCGCCAGCAGCCTATCCGGGACAGGGCGGGGGGAGACCCAGTACTTC

d_call: .
j_call: TRBJ1-2
v_call: TRBV29-1
clone_size: .
cdr3_aa: CSVSPGADGYTF
cdr3_nt: TGCAGCGTTTCCCCAGGGGCGGATGGCTACACCTTC

d_call: .
j_call: TRBJ1-2
v_call: TRBV3-1/TRBV3-2
clone_size: .
cdr3_aa: CASSHTTSYTF
cdr3_nt: TGTGCCAGCAGCCACACGACGAGCTACACCTTC

d_call: TRBD2
j_call: TRBJ2-7
v_call: TRBV6-5
clone_size: .
cdr3_aa: CASRGGSGNYEQYF
cdr3_nt: TGTGCCAGCAGGGGGGGTAGCGGGAACTACGAGCAGTACTTC

d_call: TRBD1
j_call: TRBJ2-1
v_call: TRBV18
clone_size: .
cdr3_aa: CASSPGTGGGNEQFF
cdr3_nt: TGTGCCAGCTCACCAGGGACAGGGGGCGGGAATGAGCAGTTCTTC

d_call: .
j_call: TRBJ1-4
v_call: TRBV7-8
clone_size: .
cdr3_aa: CASSSRVREKLFF
cdr3_nt: TGTGCCAGCAGCTCCAGGGTCCGTGAAAAACTGTTTTTT

d_call: .
j_call: TRBJ2-1
v_call: TRBV2
clone_size: .
cdr3_aa: CASSEWGGKRSEQFF
cdr3_nt: TGTGCCAGCAGTGAATGGGGAGGCAAGAGGAGTGAGCAGTTCTTC

d_call: .
j_call: TRBJ2-1
v_call: TRBV24-1
clone_size: .
cdr3_aa: CATSDFGTEQFF
cdr3_nt: TGTGCCACCAGTGATTTCGGGACCGAGCAGTTCTTC

d_call: .
j_call: TRBJ2-7
v_call: TRBV29-1
clone_size: .
cdr3_aa: CSVRDNNYEQYF
cdr3_nt: TGCAGCGTTCGGGACAACAACTACGAGCAGTACTTC

d_call: TRBD2
j_call: TRBJ2-1
v_call: TRBV7-7
clone_size: once
cdr3_aa: CASSLYLAGVDEQFF
cdr3_nt: TGTGCTAGCAGCTTATATCTAGCGGGAGTGGATGAGCAGTTCTTC

d_call: .
j_call: TRBJ2-1
v_call: TRBV2
clone_size: .
cdr3_aa: CASSRRVSGADEQFF
cdr3_nt: TGTGCCAGCAGCCGCAGGGTTAGCGGAGCCGATGAGCAGTTCTTC

d_call: TRBD1
j_call: TRBJ1-1
v_call: TRBV5-6
clone_size: .
cdr3_aa: CASSYGTGANTEAFF
cdr3_nt: TGTGCCAGCAGCTACGGGACAGGGGCGAACACTGAAGCTTTCTTT

d_call: .
j_call: TRBJ2-1
v_call: TRBV5-1
clone_size: .
cdr3_aa: CASSLSGPYNEQFF
cdr3_nt: TGCGCCAGCAGCTTGTCAGGACCCTACAATGAGCAGTTCTTC

d_call: TRBD1
j_call: TRBJ1-1
v_call: TRBV5-4
clone_size: .
cdr3_aa: CASSRTGTVSTEAFF
cdr3_nt: TGTGCCAGCAGCAGAACCGGGACAGTGAGCACTGAAGCTTTCTTT

d_call: .
j_call: TRBJ2-7
v_call: TRBV28
clone_size: .
cdr3_aa: CASRKGGTPSEQYF
cdr3_nt: TGTGCCAGCAGAAAAGGGGGGACCCCCTCTGAGCAGTACTTC

d_call: .
j_call: TRBJ2-1
v_call: TRBV30
clone_size: .
cdr3_aa: CAWSVGEQFF
cdr3_nt: TGTGCCTGGAGTGTTGGCGAGCAGTTCTTC

d_call: .
j_call: TRBJ2-4
v_call: TRBV20-1
clone_size: .
cdr3_aa: CSARVGNIQYF
cdr3_nt: TGCAGTGCTAGAGTCGGGAACATTCAGTACTTC

d_call: .
j_call: TRBJ1-3
v_call: TRBV5-6
clone_size: .
cdr3_aa: CASRGPGTAGNTIYF
cdr3_nt: TGTGCCAGCAGGGGCCCTGGAACGGCGGGAAACACCATATATTTT

d_call: .
j_call: TRBJ2-7
v_call: TRBV29-1
clone_size: .
cdr3_aa: CSAEGDGTAYEQYF
cdr3_nt: TGCAGCGCCGAGGGGGACGGGACGGCCTACGAGCAGTACTTC